The 21 T cell receptor beta chains reported below all come from one sample, sequenced in a study of blood T cells in healthy people across ages. Sample-barcoded 5' priming and a J-beta primer mix drove a second PCR of roughly 6 to 12 cycles. TCRdb re-derived calls from the 5' RACE reads in MiXCR, one entry per CDR3 protein. The sample holds 600,000 to 900,000 distinct CDR3 sequences; about a quarter are singletons and the top ten take 3%. The same data also went into a second study, on T cells of mothers and their children.

Material: blood. These receptors all stem from a boy aged 10-17 years in good health.

This clonotype has ten or more counts. The V call is TRBV20-1, the J call TRBJ2-5, with 8 nucleotides matching TRBD2. Per the germline V gene, CDR1 is DFQATT and CDR2 is SNEGSKA (reference sequence). J lost 0 bases, V lost 3 bases, and 6 bases had no gene match. The CDR3 totals 15 residues. CDR3 sequence (DNA): TGCAGTGCTAGGGTGGGCGGGGGGAACCAAGAGACCCAGTACTTC. Protein product: CSARVGGGNQETQYF.

V and J are TRBV19 and TRBJ1-3; D remains unclear. Germline lookup yields CDR1 LNHDA and CDR2 SQIVND (reference sequence). There are 15 residues in the CDR3. V lost 1 base and J 2 bases, leaving 9 bases between the germline ends. The CDR3 region is CASSIGRYPGNTIYF. The CDR3 region has the DNA TGTGCCAGTAGTATAGGACGCTACCCTGGAAACACCATATATTTT.

V usage is TRBV7-3 and J usage is TRBJ2-7, with TRBD1 matching 10 bases. The ends lost 2 bases at V and 5 bases at J; junction bases unmatched: 3. Germline assignment: CDR1 SGHTA and CDR2 FQGTGA. CDR3 length equals 14 residues. DNA for the CDR3: TGTGCCAGCAGCTTAGGGACAGGGGATGACGAGCAGTACTTC. It translates to CASSLGTGDDEQYF.

This clonotype was seen more than once but under ten times. The J gene is TRBJ2-1, the V gene TRBV2; the match to TRBD1 covers 8 bases. CDR1 and CDR2 (germline): SNHLY, FYNNEI. The J segment lost 0 bases and the V segment lost 8 bases, leaving 12 bases of the junction unmatched. The CDR3 covers 17 residues. Here the CDR3 DNA reads TGTGCCAGCGCATTCGACAGGGGTCAGAGCTCCTACAATGAGCAGTTCTTC. It translates to CASAFDRGQSSYNEQFF.

This clonotype turned up a few times. The chain joins TRBV2 to TRBJ2-5; possible D gene TRBD2, 6 bases. Germline values: CDR1 SNHLY, CDR2 FYNNEI. The CDR3 has 14 residues. Trimming removed 2 bases from V and 3 bases from J, with 10 bases in between. In DNA form, the CDR3 reads TGTGCCAGCAGTGAAATGGAGGGGAAAGAGACCCAGTACTTC. This sequence encodes CASSEMEGKETQYF.

The chain employs TRBV29-1 and TRBJ2-3; no firm D call. The CDR3 length is 14 residues. The germline V and J ends were trimmed by 3 bases and 6 bases, with 16 bases remaining between them. Germline CDR1 reads SQVTM; CDR2 reads ANQGSEA. The DNA of the CDR3 is TGCAGCGTTGAGTTTGAATCTAGGTCCGATACGCAGTATTTT. This codes for CSVEFESRSDTQYF.

This clonotype was seen a handful of times. The chain recombines TRBV25-1 with TRBJ1-4; perhaps TRBD1 as D (5 bases). CDR3 length: 16 amino acids. CDR1 MGHDK and CDR2 SYGVNS come from the germline V gene. V was cut by 3 bases and J by 0 bases, with 11 bases left in between. The CDR3 DNA follows: TGTGCCAGCAGTGACCCCCGACAGACAACTAATGAAAAACTGTTTTTT. Translated: CASSDPRQTTNEKLFF.

The rearrangement joins TRBV10-1 to TRBJ2-3; weak D call: TRBD1 (6 bases). The germline V and J ends were trimmed by 3 bases and 0 bases, with 13 bases remaining between them. This CDR3 is 16 amino acids long. Germline V gene data show CDR1 as WNHNN and CDR2 as SYGVQD (reference sequence). The DNA of the CDR3 is TGCGCCAGCAGTGAAAAGAGGGGGTCTAGCACAGATACGCAGTATTTT. Residues: CASSEKRGSSTDTQYF.

This clonotype was observed at least ten times. This chain links TRBV10-3 with TRBJ1-2; 8 bases are a match to TRBD1. Germline-derived CDR1 and CDR2 are ENHRY and SYGVKD. The CDR3 sequence is 14 residues long. With 10 bases clipped from V and 8 bases from J, the junction kept 15 bases outside the gene matches. CDR3 DNA sequence: TGTGCCAGTTCTACAGGGGGGGTGAGGGACGGCTACACCTTC. It codes for CASSTGGVRDGYTF.

The chain employs TRBV18 and TRBJ2-3; possible D gene TRBD2, 6 bases. CDR1 and CDR2 from the germline V gene are KGHSH and LQKENI. The CDR3 spans 14 residues. Trimming stripped 1 base from V and 1 base from J, with 6 bases between. DNA for the CDR3: TGTGCCAGCTCACCACTAGCGGGCACAGATACGCAGTATTTT. Amino acid sequence: CASSPLAGTDTQYF.

In its sample, this clonotype was seen once. The chain carries TRBV20-1 and TRBJ1-2, with unresolved D. CDR1 and CDR2 (germline): DFQATT, SNEGSKA (reference sequence). Trimming took off 2 bases at V and 5 bases at J, with 15 bases between the two ends. The CDR3 contains 14 residues. CDR3 loop: CSARFGRSGYGYTF. In nucleotides, the CDR3 is TGCAGTGCTAGATTCGGACGTAGTGGTTATGGCTACACCTTC.

This clonotype was detected many times. A read error may produce the germline difference seen at one junction end. The chain combines TRBV7-7 with TRBJ1-1; D uncertain. Germline values: CDR1 SSHAT, CDR2 FNYEAQ (reference sequence). The CDR3 contains 13 residues. The CDR3 here is CASSPVGGTEAFF. CDR3 DNA: TGTGCTAGCAGCCCCGTAGGTGGCACTGAAGCTTTCTTT. The full variable domain, rest sourced from reference TRBV7-7 and TRBJ1-1, is GAGVSQSPRYKVTKRGQDVTLRCDPISSHATLYWYQQALGQGPEFLTYFNYEAQPDKSGLPSDRFSAERPEGSISTLTIQRTEQRDSAMYRCASSPVGGTEAFFGQGTRLTVV.

This clonotype showed up just a few times. This chain uses TRBV5-1 with TRBJ2-3; TRBD2 matches at 8 bases. This CDR3 region has 16 residues. The trim removed 0 bases at V and 5 bases at J, leaving 8 bases unmatched. Germline loops: CDR1 SGHRS, CDR2 YFSETQ. The CDR3 sequence: CASSLVSGGLRDTQYF. The CDR3 nucleotides read TGCGCCAGCAGCTTGGTATCGGGGGGGCTGAGAGATACGCAGTATTTT.

The chain uses TRBV5-1 and TRBJ2-7; 14 nucleotides match TRBD2. The V and J ends lost 1 base and 2 bases, in that order; junction bases with no gene match: 5. The CDR3 has 17 amino acids. Per the germline V gene, CDR1 is SGHRS and CDR2 is YFSETQ. For the CDR3, the DNA is TGCGCCAGCAGCTTGAGGACTAGCGGGGGGTTCGCCTACGAGCAGTACTTC. Its translation is CASSLRTSGGFAYEQYF.

The chain uses TRBV5-1 and TRBJ2-2; D might be TRBD2 (6 bases). The V and J ends lost 0 bases and 7 bases respectively, with 10 bases between them. Looked up from germline, CDR1 is SGHRS and CDR2 is YFSETQ. CDR3 length: 14 amino acids. In nucleotides, the CDR3 is TGCGCCAGCAGCTTGGCCGGGGGAAACGGGGAGCTGTTTTTT. This translates into CASSLAGGNGELFF.

As for this clonotype: At one end, the junction sequence differs from germline, possibly due to a read error. V usage is TRBV29-1 and J usage is TRBJ2-7, with TRBD1 identical over 7 bases. The germline V gene encodes CDR1 SQVTM and CDR2 ANQGSEA. This CDR3 region has 16 residues. DNA for the CDR3: TGCGGCGTTGTCGGTCCCGGGGCAGGGGGCTCCTACGAGCAGTACTTC. Its translation is CGVVGPGAGGSYEQYF.

The genes are TRBV2 and TRBJ2-4; D is uncertain. The germline V and J ends were trimmed by 5 bases and 4 bases, with 9 bases remaining between them. Germline values: CDR1 SNHLY, CDR2 FYNNEI. The CDR3 contains 13 residues. CDR3 sequence (DNA): TGTGCCAGCAGTCTAGGAGAGAAAAACATTCAGTACTTC. It specifies CASSLGEKNIQYF.

The table lists this clonotype with a few counts. The V and J genes are TRBV6-5 and TRBJ1-2, with TRBD1 matching over 7 bases. CDR1 is MNHEY and CDR2 is SVGAGI in the germline V gene. The CDR3 is 14 residues long. Germline trimming cut 6 bases from V and 4 bases from J; bases unmatched to any gene: 8. CDR3 amino acids: CASSNRQGVYGYTF. CDR3 coding DNA: TGTGCCAGCAGCAACAGACAGGGAGTCTATGGCTACACCTTC.

The chain couples TRBV19 to TRBJ2-1; no clear D gene. CDR1 and CDR2 from the germline V gene are LNHDA and SQIVND (reference sequence). Between the trimmed V and J ends, which lost 5 bases and 0 bases, there was a span of 11 bases. The CDR3 is 15 amino acids. CDR3 residues: CASSHGTSSYNEQFF. CDR3 nucleotides: TGTGCCAGTAGTCATGGAACGAGCTCCTACAATGAGCAGTTCTTC. The whole variable domain, filled in from reference TRBV19 and TRBJ2-1, reads DGGITQSPKYLFRKEGQNVTLSCEQNLNHDAMYWYRQDPGQGLRLIYYSQIVNDFQKGDIAEGYSVSREKKESFPLTVTSAQKNPTAFYLCASSHGTSSYNEQFFGPGTRLTVL.

The table lists this clonotype with a few counts. The chain carries TRBV6-6 and TRBJ2-7, with D maybe TRBD1 (6 bases). V dropped 2 bases and J dropped 11 bases, with 25 bases sitting between them. CDR1 MNHNY and CDR2 SVGAGI come from the germline V gene (reference sequence). CDR3 length: 16 amino acids. CDR3 sequence: CASSYVPGRQGSSKYF. In DNA form, the CDR3 reads TGTGCCAGCAGTTACGTCCCGGGGCGGCAGGGGAGCTCAAAGTACTTC.

The rearrangement links TRBV12-3 or TRBV12-4 to TRBJ2-5; 10 positions agree with TRBD1. The end of the DNA fits TRBJ2-7 better, so the J call may be wrong. The CDR3 sequence is 16 residues long. The CDR3 sequence is CASSLARTGGTYEQYF. As DNA, the CDR3 is TGTGCCAGCAGTTTAGCGCGGACAGGGGGAACTTACGAGCAGTACTTC.